Listed below are T cell receptor beta chains from one sample, sequenced in a study of T-cell memory formation after mild COVID-19. TCRdb passed the 5' RACE reads through MiXCR, listing each CDR3 protein once. The sample has over 350,000 distinct CDR3 sequences, more than 20% seen once. The specimen was PBMCs or a T cell subset sorted from them (not recorded which). These receptors were collected from an adult woman who had mild COVID-19 (a few samples of this study predate the infection). Cell type and time point are not known. Each CDR3 is given with its conserved first and last residue. D genes are given only for firm matches. Where a row states a size, it is once, few, many or the class of an expanded clone; other rows omit it.

clone_size d_call j_call v_call cdr3_aa cdr3_nt
few . TRBJ1-1 TRBV6-4 CASSDSVRANTEAFF TGTGCCAGCAGTGACTCCGTGCGGGCGAACACTGAAGCTTTCTTT
many . TRBJ2-1 TRBV29-1 CSVWSGTPFF TGCAGCGTTTGGTCCGGGACCCCGTTCTTC
once . TRBJ2-3 TRBV24-1 CATSTRFTDTQYF TGTGCCACCAGTACTAGATTCACAGATACGCAGTATTTT
. TRBD1 TRBJ2-6 TRBV5-1 CASSPGTVLSGANVLTF TGCGCCAGCAGCCCAGGGACAGTTCTCTCTGGGGCCAACGTCCTGACTTTC
. . TRBJ2-7 TRBV5-5 CASSLETDLHYEQYF TGTGCCAGCAGCTTGGAAACAGACCTTCACTACGAGCAGTACTTC
. . TRBJ1-1 TRBV12-3/TRBV12-4 CASSQSNTEAFF TGTGCCAGCAGTCAGTCGAACACTGAAGCTTTCTTT
. . TRBJ1-2 TRBV6-1 CASSETWTAGSYGYTF TGTGCCAGCAGTGAAACGTGGACCGCAGGGAGCTATGGCTACACCTTC
. TRBD1 TRBJ2-5 TRBV7-9 CASSLRTGGIRETQYF TGTGCCAGCAGCCTACGGACAGGGGGTATTAGAGAGACCCAGTACTTC
. TRBD1 TRBJ2-7 TRBV12-3/TRBV12-4 CASSEQGVGSYEQYF TGTGCCAGCAGTGAACAGGGGGTAGGGAGCTACGAGCAGTACTTC
few . TRBJ2-2 TRBV13 CASSLVLASNTGELFF TGTGCCAGCAGCTTAGTTCTAGCGTCGAACACCGGGGAGCTGTTTTTT
. . TRBJ2-5 TRBV7-3 CASSFGLGREETQYF TGTGCCAGCAGCTTCGGTTTGGGCCGGGAAGAGACCCAGTACTTC